The clone carrying this TCR beta chain was recorded many times. The CDR3 extends over 14 amino acids. Trimming pared 0 bases from V and 9 bases from J, leaving 13 bases between. Germline values: CDR1 SGHRS, CDR2 YFSETQ. A library of TCRbeta sequences, prepared with unique molecular identifiers, was generated. TCRdb re-called the PCR reads through MiXCR, storing one row per CDR3 protein. The data show about 610,000 distinct CDR3 sequences, with over 9.5% seen just once and 4% to 5% held by the top ten. The data derive from a study of T-cell reconstitution after alpha-beta-depleted transplantation in children.

Sequenced here: PBMCs from the stem cell graft donor, sampled from the stem cell graft. The receptor was derived from a human donor who donated a stem cell graft to a child with acute myeloid leukemia. V usage is TRBV5-1 and J usage is TRBJ2-1; D gene uncertain. The CDR3 sequence is CASSLEGRLGEQFF. CDR3 DNA: TGCGCCAGCAGCTTGGAGGGAAGGCTGGGTGAGCAGTTCTTC.